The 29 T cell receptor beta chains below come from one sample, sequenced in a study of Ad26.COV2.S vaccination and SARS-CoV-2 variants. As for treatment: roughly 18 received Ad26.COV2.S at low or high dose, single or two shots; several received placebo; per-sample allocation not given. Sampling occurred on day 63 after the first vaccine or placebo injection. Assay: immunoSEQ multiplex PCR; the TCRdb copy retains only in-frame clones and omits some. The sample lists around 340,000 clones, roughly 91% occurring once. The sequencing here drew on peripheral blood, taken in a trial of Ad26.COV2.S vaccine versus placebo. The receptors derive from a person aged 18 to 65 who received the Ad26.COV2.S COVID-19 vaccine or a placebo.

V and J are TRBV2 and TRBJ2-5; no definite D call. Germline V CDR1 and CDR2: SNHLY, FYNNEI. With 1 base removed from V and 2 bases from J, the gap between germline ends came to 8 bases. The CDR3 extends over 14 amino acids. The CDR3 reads CASSEGEIQETQYF. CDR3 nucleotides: TGTGCCAGCAGTGAAGGGGAAATACAAGAGACCCAGTACTTC.

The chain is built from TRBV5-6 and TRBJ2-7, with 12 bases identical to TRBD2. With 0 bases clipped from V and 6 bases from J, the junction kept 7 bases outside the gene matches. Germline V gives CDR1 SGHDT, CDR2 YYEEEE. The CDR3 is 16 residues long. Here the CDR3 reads CASSLVLAGGSLEQYF. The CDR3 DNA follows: TGTGCCAGCAGCTTGGTCCTAGCGGGAGGGTCTCTCGAGCAGTACTTC.

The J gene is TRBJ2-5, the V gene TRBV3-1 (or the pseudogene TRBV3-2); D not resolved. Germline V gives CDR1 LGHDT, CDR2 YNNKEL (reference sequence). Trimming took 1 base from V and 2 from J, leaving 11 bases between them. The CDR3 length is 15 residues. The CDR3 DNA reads TGTGCCAGCAGCCAAGTGGGTTTACAGCAAGAGACCCAGTACTTC. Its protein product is CASSQVGLQQETQYF.

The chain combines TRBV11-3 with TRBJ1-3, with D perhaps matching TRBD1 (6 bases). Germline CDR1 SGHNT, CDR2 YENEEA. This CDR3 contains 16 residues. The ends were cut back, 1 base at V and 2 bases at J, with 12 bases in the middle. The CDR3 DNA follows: TGTGCCAGCAGCTTAGGGCTGGGGGCCGCTGGAAACACCATATATTTT. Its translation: CASSLGLGAAGNTIYF.

The CDR3 region is CASSQDSTGRHGYTF. The CDR3, as DNA: TGCGCCAGCAGCCAAGATTCTACAGGGCGGCATGGCTACACCTTC. V gene TRBV4-1 combines with J gene TRBJ1-2, with TRBD1 as a possible D gene (6 bases). V gave up 0 bases and J gave up 6 bases, with 14 bases separating them. CDR3 length equals 15 residues. Germline V CDR1 and CDR2: MGHRA, YSYEKL.

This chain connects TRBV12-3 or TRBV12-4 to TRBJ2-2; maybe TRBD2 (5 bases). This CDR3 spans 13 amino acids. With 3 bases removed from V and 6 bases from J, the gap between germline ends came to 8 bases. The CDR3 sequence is CASSFRGSGELFF. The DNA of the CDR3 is TGTGCCAGCAGTTTTCGAGGGTCCGGGGAGCTGTTTTTT.

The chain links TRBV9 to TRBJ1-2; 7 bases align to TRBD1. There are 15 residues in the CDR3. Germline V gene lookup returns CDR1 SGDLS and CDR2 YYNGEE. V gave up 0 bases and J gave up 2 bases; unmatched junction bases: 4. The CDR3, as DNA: TGTGCCAGCAGCGTAGGGGCAGGGGGGAACTATGGCTACACCTTC. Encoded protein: CASSVGAGGNYGYTF.

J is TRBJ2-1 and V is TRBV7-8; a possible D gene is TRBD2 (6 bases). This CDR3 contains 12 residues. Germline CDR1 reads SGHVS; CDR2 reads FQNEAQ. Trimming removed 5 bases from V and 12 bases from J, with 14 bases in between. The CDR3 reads CASSPRGLRQFF. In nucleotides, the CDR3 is TGTGCCAGCAGCCCTAGGGGACTCCGGCAGTTCTTC.

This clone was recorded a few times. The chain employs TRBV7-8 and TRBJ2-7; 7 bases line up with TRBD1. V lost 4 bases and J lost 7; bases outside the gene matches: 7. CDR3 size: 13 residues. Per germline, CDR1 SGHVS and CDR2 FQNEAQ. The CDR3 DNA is TGTGCCAGCAGCTCCGACAGGGTGGGAGAGCAGTACTTC. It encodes CASSSDRVGEQYF.

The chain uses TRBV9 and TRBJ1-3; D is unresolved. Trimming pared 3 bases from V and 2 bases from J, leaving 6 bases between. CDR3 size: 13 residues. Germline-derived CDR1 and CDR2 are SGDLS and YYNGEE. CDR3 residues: CASSGRPGNTIYF. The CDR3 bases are TGTGCCAGCAGCGGGAGGCCTGGAAACACCATATATTTT. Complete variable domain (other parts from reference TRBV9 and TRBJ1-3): DSGVTQTPKHLITATGQRVTLRCSPRSGDLSVYWYQQSLDQGLQFLIQYYNGEERAKGNILERFSAQQFPDLHSELNLSSLELGDSALYFCASSGRPGNTIYFGEGSWLTVV.

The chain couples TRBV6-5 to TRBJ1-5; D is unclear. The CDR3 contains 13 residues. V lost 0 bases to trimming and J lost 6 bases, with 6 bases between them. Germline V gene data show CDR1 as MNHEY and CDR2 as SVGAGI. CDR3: CASSYSPRQPQHF. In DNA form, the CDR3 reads TGTGCCAGCAGTTACTCCCCTCGTCAGCCCCAGCATTTT.

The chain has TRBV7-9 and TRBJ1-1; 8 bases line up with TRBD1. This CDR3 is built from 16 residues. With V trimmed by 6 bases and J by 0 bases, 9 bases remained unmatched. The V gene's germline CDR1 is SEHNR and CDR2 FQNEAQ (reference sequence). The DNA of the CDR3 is TGTGCCAGCAGAATTGGACAGGGCCGCATGAACACTGAAGCTTTCTTT. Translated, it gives CASRIGQGRMNTEAFF.

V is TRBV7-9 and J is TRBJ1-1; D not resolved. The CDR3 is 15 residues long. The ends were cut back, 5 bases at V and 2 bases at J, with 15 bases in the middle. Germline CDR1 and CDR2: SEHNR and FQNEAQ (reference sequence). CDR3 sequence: CASSPGWRENTEAFF. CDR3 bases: TGTGCCAGCAGCCCGGGATGGAGGGAAAACACTGAAGCTTTCTTT.

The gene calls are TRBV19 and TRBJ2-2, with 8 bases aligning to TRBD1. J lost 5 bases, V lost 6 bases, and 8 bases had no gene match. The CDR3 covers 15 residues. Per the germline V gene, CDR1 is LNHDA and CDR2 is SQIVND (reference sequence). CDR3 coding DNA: TGTGCCAGTAGGCGGACAGGGCGGAGGACCGGGGAGCTGTTTTTT. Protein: CASRRTGRRTGELFF.

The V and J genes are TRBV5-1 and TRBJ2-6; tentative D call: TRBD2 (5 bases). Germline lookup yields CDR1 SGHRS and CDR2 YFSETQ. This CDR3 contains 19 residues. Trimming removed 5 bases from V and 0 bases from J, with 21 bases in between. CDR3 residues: CASSFSSGRGLSGANVLTF. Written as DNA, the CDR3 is TGCGCCAGCAGTTTCTCGTCAGGACGAGGACTCTCTGGGGCCAACGTCCTGACTTTC.

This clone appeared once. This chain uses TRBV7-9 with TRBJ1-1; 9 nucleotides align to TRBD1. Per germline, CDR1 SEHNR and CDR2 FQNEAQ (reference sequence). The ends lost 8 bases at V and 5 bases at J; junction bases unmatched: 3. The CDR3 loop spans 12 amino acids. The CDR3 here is CASHRGRTEAFF. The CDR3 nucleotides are TGTGCCAGCCACAGGGGGCGGACTGAAGCTTTCTTT.

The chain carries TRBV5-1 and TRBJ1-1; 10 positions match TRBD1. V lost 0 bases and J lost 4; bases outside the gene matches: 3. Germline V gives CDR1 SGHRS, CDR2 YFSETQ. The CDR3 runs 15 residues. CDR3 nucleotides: TGCGCCAGCAGCTTGGTGGGGGACAGGGGCACTGAAGCTTTCTTT. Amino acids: CASSLVGDRGTEAFF.

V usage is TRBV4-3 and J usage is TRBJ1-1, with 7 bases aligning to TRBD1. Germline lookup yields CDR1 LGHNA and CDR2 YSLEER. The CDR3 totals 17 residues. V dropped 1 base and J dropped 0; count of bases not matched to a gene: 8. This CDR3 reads CASSQGVGGQLNTEAFF. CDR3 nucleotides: TGCGCCAGCAGCCAAGGAGTGGGGGGACAGTTGAACACTGAAGCTTTCTTT.

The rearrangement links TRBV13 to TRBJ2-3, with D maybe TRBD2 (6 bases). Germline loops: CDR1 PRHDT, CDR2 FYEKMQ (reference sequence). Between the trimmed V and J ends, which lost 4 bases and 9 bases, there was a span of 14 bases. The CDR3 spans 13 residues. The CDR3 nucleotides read TGTGCCAGCAGCTCCCCCGGGACTCTCACGCAGTATTTT. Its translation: CASSSPGTLTQYF.

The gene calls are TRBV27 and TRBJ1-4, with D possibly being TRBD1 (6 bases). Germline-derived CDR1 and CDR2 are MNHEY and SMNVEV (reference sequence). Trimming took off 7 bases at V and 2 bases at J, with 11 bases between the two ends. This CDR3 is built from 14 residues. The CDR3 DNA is TGTGCCAGCACCCACAGGGCTACTAATGAAAAACTGTTTTTT. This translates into CASTHRATNEKLFF.

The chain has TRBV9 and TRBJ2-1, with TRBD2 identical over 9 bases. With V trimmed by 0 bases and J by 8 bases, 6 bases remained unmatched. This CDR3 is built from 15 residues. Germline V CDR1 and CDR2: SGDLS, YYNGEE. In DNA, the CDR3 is TGTGCCAGCAGCGTAGAAGCGGGAGGAACGTATGAGCAGTTCTTC. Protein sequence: CASSVEAGGTYEQFF.

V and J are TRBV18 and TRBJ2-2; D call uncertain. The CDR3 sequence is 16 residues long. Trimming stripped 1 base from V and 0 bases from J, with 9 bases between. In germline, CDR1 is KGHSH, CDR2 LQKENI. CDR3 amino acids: CASSPLAAANTGELFF. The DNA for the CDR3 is TGTGCCAGCTCACCACTGGCTGCCGCGAACACCGGGGAGCTGTTTTTT.

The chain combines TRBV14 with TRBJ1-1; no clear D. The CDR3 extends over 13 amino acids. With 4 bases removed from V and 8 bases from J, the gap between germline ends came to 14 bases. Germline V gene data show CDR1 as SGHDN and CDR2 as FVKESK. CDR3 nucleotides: TGTGCCAGCAGCCTCCAGCCGGTTTCAGAAGCTTTCTTT. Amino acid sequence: CASSLQPVSEAFF. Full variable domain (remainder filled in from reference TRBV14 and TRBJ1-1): EAGVTQFPSHSVIEKGQTVTLRCDPISGHDNLYWYRRVMGKEIKFLLHFVKESKQDESGMPNNRFLAERTGGTYSTLKVQPAELEDSGVYFCASSLQPVSEAFFGQGTRLTVV.

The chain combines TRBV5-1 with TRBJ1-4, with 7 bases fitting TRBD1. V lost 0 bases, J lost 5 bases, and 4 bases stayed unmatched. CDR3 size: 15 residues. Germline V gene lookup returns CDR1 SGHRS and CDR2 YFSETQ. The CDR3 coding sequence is TGCGCCAGCAGCTTGGTTAGGGGGCTAAATGAAAAACTGTTTTTT. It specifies CASSLVRGLNEKLFF.

CDR3: CASRSGGGEKLFF. In nucleotides, the CDR3 is TGTGCCAGCAGGTCAGGGGGCGGTGAAAAACTGTTTTTT. J is TRBJ1-4 and V is TRBV25-1; 8 nucleotides agree with TRBD1. In germline, CDR1 is MGHDK, CDR2 SYGVNS. V shed 6 bases, J shed 7 bases, and the junction held 4 bases outside the gene matches. The CDR3 is made up of 13 amino acids.

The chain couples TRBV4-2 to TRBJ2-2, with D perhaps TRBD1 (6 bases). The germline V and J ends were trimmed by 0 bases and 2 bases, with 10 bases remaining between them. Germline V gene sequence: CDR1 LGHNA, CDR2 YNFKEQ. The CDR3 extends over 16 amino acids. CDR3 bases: TGTGCCAGCAGCCAAGAGACGGGACACAACACCGGGGAGCTGTTTTTT. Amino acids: CASSQETGHNTGELFF.

CDR3 amino acids: CAISESNSGARLTDTQYF. In DNA, the CDR3 is TGTGCCATCAGTGAGTCTAACAGCGGGGCAAGACTCACAGATACGCAGTATTTT. The genes are TRBV10-3 and TRBJ2-3; 7 nucleotides match TRBD2. V lost 0 bases to trimming and J lost 2 bases; unmatched junction nucleotides: 11. The CDR3 loop spans 18 amino acids. Germline V gene lookup returns CDR1 ENHRY and CDR2 SYGVKD.

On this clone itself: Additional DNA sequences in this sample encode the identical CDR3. CDR3 loop: CASSLRDTQYF. The DNA for the CDR3 is TGTGCCAGCAGTTTAAGAGATACGCAGTATTTT. V gene TRBV28 combines with J gene TRBJ2-3; no clear D gene. Germline values: CDR1 MDHEN, CDR2 SYDVKM. CDR3 length: 11 residues. V dropped 2 bases and J dropped 5 bases, with 2 bases sitting between them.

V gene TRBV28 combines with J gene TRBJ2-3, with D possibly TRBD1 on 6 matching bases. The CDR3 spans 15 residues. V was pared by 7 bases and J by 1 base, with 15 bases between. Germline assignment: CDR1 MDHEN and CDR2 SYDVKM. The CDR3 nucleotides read TGTGCCAGCAATAGCTTGGCAGGGGGCACAGATACGCAGTATTTT. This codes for CASNSLAGGTDTQYF.